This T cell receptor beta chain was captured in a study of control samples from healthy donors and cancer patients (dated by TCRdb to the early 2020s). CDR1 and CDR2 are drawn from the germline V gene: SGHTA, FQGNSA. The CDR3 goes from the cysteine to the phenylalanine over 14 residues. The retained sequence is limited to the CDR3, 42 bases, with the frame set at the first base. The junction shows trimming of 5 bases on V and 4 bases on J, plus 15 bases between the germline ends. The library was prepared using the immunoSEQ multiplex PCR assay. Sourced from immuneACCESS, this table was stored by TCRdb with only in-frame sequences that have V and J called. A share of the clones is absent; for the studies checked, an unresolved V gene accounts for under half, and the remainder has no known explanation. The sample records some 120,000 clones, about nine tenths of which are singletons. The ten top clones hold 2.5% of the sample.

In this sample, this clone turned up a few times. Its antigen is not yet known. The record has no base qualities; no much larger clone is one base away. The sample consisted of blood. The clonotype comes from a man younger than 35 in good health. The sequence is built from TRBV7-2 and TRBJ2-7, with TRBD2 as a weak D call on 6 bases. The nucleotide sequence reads TGTGCCAGCAGCCCCCAGGAGACTAGTTACGAGCAGTACTTC. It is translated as CASSPQETSYEQYF.